This is a list of T cell receptor beta chains from one sample in a study of T-cell memory formation after mild COVID-19. Each CDR3 protein gets one entry after TCRdb re-called the 5' RACE reads with MiXCR. This table has tens of thousands of distinct CDR3 sequences, about 12% appearing once. Source material: PBMCs or a T cell subset sorted from them (not recorded which). The receptors shown here come from a man aged 18 to 29 who had mild COVID-19 (a few samples of this study predate the infection). Cell type and time point are not known. The conserved cysteine and the conserved F or W are not part of the CDR3 here.

J	V	CDR3
TRBJ1-1	TRBV18	ASSPLRGGNTEAF
TRBJ2-1	TRBV10-2	ASSEAGNEQF
TRBJ2-3	TRBV7-2	ASSAIGRQGRTDTQY
TRBJ2-5	TRBV7-2	ASLLRGGPETQY
TRBJ2-5	TRBV20-1	SARTFTGRVWETQY
TRBJ2-3	TRBV7-2	ASSLGPATDTQY
TRBJ1-1	TRBV4-2	ASSQARNREAF
TRBJ2-7	TRBV7-9	ASSWTQSYEQY
TRBJ1-1	TRBV10-3	AIREGLGTEAF
TRBJ2-5	TRBV5-1	ASSSLQTGFQETQY
TRBJ2-7	TRBV28	ASRTPGQGSD
TRBJ2-3	TRBV28	ASASIQGRTDTQY
TRBJ1-1	TRBV5-1	ASSSYRGPNTEAF
TRBJ1-1	TRBV10-3	AIRERGQGGFNTEAF
TRBJ2-2	TRBV6-2/TRBV6-3	ASSYTDTGELF
TRBJ1-5	TRBV11-2	ASSPLGSQPQH
TRBJ1-1	TRBV5-1	ASTLRENTEAF
TRBJ2-1	TRBV2	AKGGGAEEQF
TRBJ1-2	TRBV7-3	ASSLNSGRDGYT
TRBJ1-6	TRBV9	ASATGTLNSPLH
TRBJ1-4	TRBV12-3/TRBV12-4	ASSLGEKLF
TRBJ2-3	TRBV7-2	ASSSPTQGAAVDLTQY
TRBJ2-2	TRBV4-2	ASRITGTYRTGELF
TRBJ1-4	TRBV28	ASSLTGGSEKLF
TRBJ2-7	TRBV7-8	ASSPEDRAYEQY
TRBJ2-1	TRBV18	ASSIGQGVYNEQF
TRBJ2-2	TRBV29-1	SVEDWGSEDSTGELF
TRBJ2-3	TRBV5-6	ASSLRVGGTQY
TRBJ2-7	TRBV2	ASSRGSYEQY
TRBJ2-2	TRBV28	ASSETTGELF
TRBJ1-2	TRBV4-3	ASSQDWGHYGYT
TRBJ1-2	TRBV4-3	ASSQDPLVTYGYT